These 11 T cell receptor beta chains share one sample of origin, sequenced in a study of beta chain features in type 1 diabetes. Sequencing targeted expressed TCRB transcripts, as all isolated RNA had been reverse transcribed. The assay was immunoSEQ multiplex PCR, and TCRdb's table has in-frame clones only and misses some. Among roughly 150,000 clones listed, roughly 8% were seen once. Specimen: central memory CD4+ T cells from blood. These receptors were collected from a man younger than 35 in good health.

This clone was counted at least ten times. This rearrangement joins TRBV29-1 to TRBJ2-7, with 7 bases matching TRBD2. V dropped 7 bases and J dropped 3; count of bases not matched to a gene: 3. Germline assignment: CDR1 SQVTM and CDR2 ANQGSEA. The length of the CDR3 is 11 residues. The CDR3 bases are TGCAGCGGAGGGGAGGGCTACGAGCAGTACTTC. Its translation is CSGGEGYEQYF.

V gene TRBV7-2 combines with J gene TRBJ2-1; no clear D gene. V lost 1 base and J 4 bases, leaving 20 bases between the germline ends. The CDR3 has 18 amino acids. Germline lookup yields CDR1 SGHTA and CDR2 FQGNSA. CDR3 amino acids: CASSLVSGPTILYNEQFF. DNA for the CDR3: TGTGCCAGCAGCTTAGTCTCTGGGCCGACCATTTTATACAATGAGCAGTTCTTC.

The chain carries TRBV7-6 and TRBJ2-3; D unclear. The V end lost 2 bases, the J end lost 2 bases, and 23 bases lay between the germline ends. CDR1 and CDR2 from the germline V gene are SGHVS and FNYEAQ. This CDR3 has 19 amino acids. Here the CDR3 reads CASSLKTPTRHMNTDTQYF. In DNA form, the CDR3 reads TGTGCCAGCAGCTTAAAAACCCCGACAAGACATATGAACACAGATACGCAGTATTTT.

The J gene is TRBJ1-1, the V gene TRBV5-4; possibly TRBD1 for D (6 bases). Germline V CDR1 and CDR2: SGHNT, YYREEE (reference sequence). Trimming removed 2 bases at V and 1 base at J, with 12 bases between. The CDR3 is made up of 15 amino acids. Here the CDR3 reads CASSFFVTGNTEAFF. The CDR3 DNA is TGTGCCAGCAGCTTTTTCGTGACAGGGAACACTGAAGCTTTCTTT.

This clone was detected a few times. The chain has TRBV6-5 and TRBJ1-1; D not resolved. CDR1 is MNHEY, CDR2 SVGAGI, per germline. The germline V and J ends were trimmed by 7 bases and 0 bases, with 12 bases remaining between them. The CDR3 contains 14 residues. CDR3: CASKVAHMNTEAFF. The DNA for the CDR3 is TGTGCCAGCAAGGTAGCACACATGAACACTGAAGCTTTCTTT.

This clone was found a few times. This rearrangement joins TRBV10-3 to TRBJ2-6; D is possibly TRBD2 (6 bases). Germline CDR1 is ENHRY and CDR2 is SYGVKD. The CDR3 covers 15 residues. The V end was cut by 3 bases, the J end by 0 bases, with 6 bases between. This chain's CDR3 is CAISDGSSGANVLTF. CDR3 in DNA: TGTGCCATCAGTGACGGGAGCTCTGGGGCCAACGTCCTGACTTTC.

This clone was seen more than once but under ten times. The J gene is TRBJ1-5, the V gene TRBV7-2; D remains ambiguous. CDR3 length: 13 amino acids. The germline V gene has CDR1 SGHTA and CDR2 FQGNSA. V gave up 5 bases and J gave up 6 bases, with 11 bases separating them. The CDR3 sequence is CASSRHEGQPQHF. The DNA of the CDR3 is TGTGCCAGCAGCAGGCACGAGGGTCAGCCCCAGCATTTT.

This clone occurred a few times. The rearrangement joins TRBV7-9 to TRBJ1-1; D not certain. The ends were cut back, 1 base at V and 6 bases at J, with 9 bases in the middle. From germline, CDR1 is SEHNR and CDR2 FQNEAQ (reference sequence). The CDR3 covers 13 residues. CDR3 amino acids: CASSLVGIAEAFF. CDR3 DNA: TGTGCCAGCAGCTTAGTCGGGATCGCTGAAGCTTTCTTT.

The gene calls are TRBV10-3 and TRBJ2-1; 12 bases are shared with TRBD2. V was clipped by 6 bases and J by 9 bases; unmatched bases: 9. Germline loops: CDR1 ENHRY, CDR2 SYGVKD. The CDR3 consists of 15 residues. CDR3 sequence (DNA): TGTGCCATCAGGAAGGCTAGCGGGGGGGGTCTTGAGCAGTTCTTC. Protein product: CAIRKASGGGLEQFF.

The gene calls are TRBV4-1 and TRBJ2-1; TRBD2 aligns across 7 bases. Losses at the gene ends were 4 bases for V and 1 base for J; bases not matched to a gene: 10. Germline CDR1 reads MGHRA; CDR2 reads YSYEKL. CDR3 size: 17 residues. The CDR3 DNA is TGCGCCAGCAGCCCCCGTGTTAGCGGGCATTCCTACAATGAGCAGTTCTTC. Residues: CASSPRVSGHSYNEQFF.

The chain couples TRBV4-3 to TRBJ1-2, with 10 bases that match TRBD1. CDR3 length: 15 residues. CDR1 is LGHNA and CDR2 is YSLEER in the germline V gene. The ends lost 5 bases at V and 8 bases at J; junction bases unmatched: 11. The CDR3 coding sequence is TGCGCCAGCAGCTCTTCCGGGACAGGGGCGCAAGGCTACACCTTC. Translation gives CASSSSGTGAQGYTF.